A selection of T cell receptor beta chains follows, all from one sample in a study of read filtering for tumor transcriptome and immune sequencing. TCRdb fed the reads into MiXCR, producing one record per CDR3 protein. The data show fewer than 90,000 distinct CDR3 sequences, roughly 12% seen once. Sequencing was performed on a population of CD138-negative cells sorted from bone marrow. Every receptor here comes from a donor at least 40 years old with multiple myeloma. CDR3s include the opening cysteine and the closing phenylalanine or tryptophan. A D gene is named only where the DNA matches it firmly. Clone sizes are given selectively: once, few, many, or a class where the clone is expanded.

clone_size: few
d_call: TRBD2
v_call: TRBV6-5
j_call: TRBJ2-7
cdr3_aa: CASRKSSGSYEQYF
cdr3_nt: TGTGCCAGCAGGAAATCTAGCGGGAGCTACGAGCAGTACTTC

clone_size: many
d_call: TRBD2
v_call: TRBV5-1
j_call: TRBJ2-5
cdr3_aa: CASSLVASGVKETQYF
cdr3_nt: TGCGCCAGCAGCTTGGTCGCTAGCGGGGTAAAAGAGACCCAGTACTTC

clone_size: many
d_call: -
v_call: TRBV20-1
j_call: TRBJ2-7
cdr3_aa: CSARDFQKQYF
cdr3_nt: TGCAGTGCTAGAGATTTCCAGAAGCAGTACTTC

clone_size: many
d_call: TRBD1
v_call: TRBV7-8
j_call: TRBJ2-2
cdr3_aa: CASSLRTGSNTGELFF
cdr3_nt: TGTGCCAGCAGCCTTCGGACAGGGTCGAACACCGGGGAGCTGTTTTTT

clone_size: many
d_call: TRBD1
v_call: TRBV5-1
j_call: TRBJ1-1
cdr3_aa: CASRGGGAVDTEAFF
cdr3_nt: TGCGCCAGCAGGGGAGGGGGCGCGGTAGACACTGAAGCTTTCTTT

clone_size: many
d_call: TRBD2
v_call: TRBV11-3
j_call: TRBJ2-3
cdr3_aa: CASSPRAFSGRTDTQYF
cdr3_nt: TGTGCCAGCAGCCCTCGAGCCTTTAGCGGGAGAACAGATACGCAGTATTTT

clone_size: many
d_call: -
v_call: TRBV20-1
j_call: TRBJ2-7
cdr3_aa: CSASYSYEQYF
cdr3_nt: TGCAGTGCTAGCTACTCCTACGAGCAGTACTTC

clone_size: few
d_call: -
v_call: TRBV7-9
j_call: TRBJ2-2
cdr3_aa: CASSLSGSTGELFF
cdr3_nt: TGTGCCAGCAGCCTATCAGGGTCCACCGGGGAGCTGTTTTTT

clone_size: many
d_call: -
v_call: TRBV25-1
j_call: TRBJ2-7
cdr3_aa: CASSVRDVSYEQYF
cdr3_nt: TGTGCCAGCAGTGTCCGGGACGTCTCCTACGAGCAGTACTTC

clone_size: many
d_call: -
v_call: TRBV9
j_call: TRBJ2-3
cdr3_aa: CASSAERGTQYF
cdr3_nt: TGTGCCAGCAGCGCCGAGCGAGGTACGCAGTATTTT

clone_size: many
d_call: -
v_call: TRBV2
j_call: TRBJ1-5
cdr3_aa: CASSRPGGGQPQHF
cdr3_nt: TGTGCCAGCAGTCGACCGGGGGGCGGTCAGCCCCAGCATTTT

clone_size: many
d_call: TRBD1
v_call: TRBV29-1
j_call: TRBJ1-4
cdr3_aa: CSVPGQGYEKLFF
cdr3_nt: TGCAGCGTTCCGGGACAGGGATATGAAAAACTGTTTTTT

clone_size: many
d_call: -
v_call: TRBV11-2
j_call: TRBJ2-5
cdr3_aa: CASSGLAVAQETQYF
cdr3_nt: TGTGCCAGCAGCGGGTTAGCGGTCGCCCAAGAGACCCAGTACTTC

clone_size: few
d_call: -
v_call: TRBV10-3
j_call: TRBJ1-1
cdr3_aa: CAISGGTEAFF
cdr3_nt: TGTGCCATCAGTGGAGGCACTGAAGCTTTCTTT

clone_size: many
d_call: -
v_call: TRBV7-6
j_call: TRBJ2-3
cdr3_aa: CASSPGGSTDTQYF
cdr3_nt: TGTGCCAGCAGCCCCGGGGGAAGTACAGATACGCAGTATTTT

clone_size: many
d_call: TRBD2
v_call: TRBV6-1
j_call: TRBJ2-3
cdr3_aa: CASSPRGLAESTDTQYF
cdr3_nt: TGTGCCAGCAGTCCCCGTGGACTAGCGGAGAGCACAGATACGCAGTATTTT

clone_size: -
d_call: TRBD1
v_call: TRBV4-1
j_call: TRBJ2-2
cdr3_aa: CASSALGQGAFKDAGELFF
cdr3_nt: TGCGCCAGCAGCGCCCTAGGACAGGGGGCTTTTAAGGACGCCGGGGAGCTGTTTTTT

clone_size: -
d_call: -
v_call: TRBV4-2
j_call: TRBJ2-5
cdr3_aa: CASSQDKVETQYF
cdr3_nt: TGTGCCAGCAGCCAAGATAAAGTGGAGACCCAGTACTTC

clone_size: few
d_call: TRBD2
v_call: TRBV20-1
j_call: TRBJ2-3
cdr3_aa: CSARGVAGASKLPGGMGGTDTQYF
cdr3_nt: TGCAGTGCTAGGGGGGTAGCGGGAGCCTCTAAGCTCCCTGGCGGGATGGGGGGCACAGATACGCAGTATTTT

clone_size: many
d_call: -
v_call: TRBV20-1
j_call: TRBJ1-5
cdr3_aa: CSAKPIRTDLDPQHF
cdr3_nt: TGCAGTGCTAAGCCCATTCGGACCGATCTAGATCCCCAGCATTTT

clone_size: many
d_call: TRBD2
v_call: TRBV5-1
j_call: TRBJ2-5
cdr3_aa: CASSWGLAEETQYF
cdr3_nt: TGCGCCAGCAGCTGGGGACTAGCGGAAGAGACCCAGTACTTC

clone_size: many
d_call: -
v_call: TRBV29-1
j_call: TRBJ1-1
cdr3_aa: CSVERGAGTEALF
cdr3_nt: TGCAGCGTTGAAAGGGGGGCGGGCACTGAAGCTCTCTTT

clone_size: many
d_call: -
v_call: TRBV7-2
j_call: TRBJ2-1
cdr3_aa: CASSRLYNEQFF
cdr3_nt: TGTGCCAGCAGTCGGCTATACAATGAGCAGTTCTTC

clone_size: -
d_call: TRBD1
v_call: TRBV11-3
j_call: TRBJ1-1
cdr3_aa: CASSSMGQLNTEAFF
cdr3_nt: TGTGCCAGCAGCTCGATGGGACAGTTAAACACTGAAGCTTTCTTT

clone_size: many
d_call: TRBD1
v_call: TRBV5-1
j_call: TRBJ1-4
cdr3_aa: CASSLETGGLEKLFF
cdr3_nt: TGCGCCAGCAGCTTGGAGACAGGGGGCCTTGAAAAACTGTTTTTT

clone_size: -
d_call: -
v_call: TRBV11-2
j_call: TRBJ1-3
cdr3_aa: CASSLGGGSGNTIYF
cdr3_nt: TGTGCCAGCAGCTTAGGTGGGGGCTCTGGAAACACCATATATTTT

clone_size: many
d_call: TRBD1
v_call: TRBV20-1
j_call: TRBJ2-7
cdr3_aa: CSAARTDRAVEQYF
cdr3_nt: TGCAGTGCGGCCAGGACGGACAGGGCTGTGGAGCAGTACTTC

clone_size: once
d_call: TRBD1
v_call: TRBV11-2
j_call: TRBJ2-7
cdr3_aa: CASSLEGQGYERYF
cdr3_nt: TGTGCCAGCAGCTTAGAGGGACAGGGGTACGAGCGGTACTTC

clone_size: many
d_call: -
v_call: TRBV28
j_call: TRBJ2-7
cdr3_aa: CASSPWRGGEQYF
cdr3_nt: TGTGCCAGCAGCCCCTGGAGGGGCGGGGAGCAGTACTTC

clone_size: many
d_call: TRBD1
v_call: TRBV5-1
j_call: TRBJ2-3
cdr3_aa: CASSGGQGTGSTDTQYF
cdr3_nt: TGCGCCAGCAGCGGGGGACAGGGTACCGGTAGCACAGATACGCAGTATTTT

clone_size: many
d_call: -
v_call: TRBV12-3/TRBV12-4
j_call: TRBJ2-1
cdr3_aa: CASSPGEGLGWDNEQFF
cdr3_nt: TGTGCCAGCAGCCCCGGTGAGGGCCTCGGCTGGGACAATGAGCAGTTCTTC

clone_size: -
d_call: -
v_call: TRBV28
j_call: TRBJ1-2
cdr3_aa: CASSPRASGKRYTF
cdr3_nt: TGTGCCAGCAGTCCCCGGGCGTCGGGGAAACGCTACACCTTC

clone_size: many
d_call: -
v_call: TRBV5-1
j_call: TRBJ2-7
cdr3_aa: CASSLGPSGTDEQYF
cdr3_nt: TGCGCCAGCAGCTTGGGACCGAGCGGAACGGACGAGCAGTACTTC

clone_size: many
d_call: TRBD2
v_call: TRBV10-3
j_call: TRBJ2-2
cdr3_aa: CAISATSGRNGGELFF
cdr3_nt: TGTGCCATCAGTGCCACTAGCGGGAGGAACGGCGGGGAGCTGTTTTTT

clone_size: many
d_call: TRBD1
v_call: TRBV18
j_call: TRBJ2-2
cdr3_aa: CASCTQAGGRTGELFF
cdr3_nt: TGTGCCAGCTGCACCCAGGCAGGGGGCCGTACCGGGGAGCTGTTTTTT

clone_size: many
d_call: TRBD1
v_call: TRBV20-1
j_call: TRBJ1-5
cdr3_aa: CSATGQGVWTQHF
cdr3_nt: TGCAGTGCTACGGGACAGGGGGTGTGGACCCAGCATTTT

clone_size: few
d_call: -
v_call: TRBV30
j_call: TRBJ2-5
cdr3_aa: CAWTGPGQGTQYF
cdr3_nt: TGTGCCTGGACGGGCCCAGGCCAGGGGACCCAGTACTTC

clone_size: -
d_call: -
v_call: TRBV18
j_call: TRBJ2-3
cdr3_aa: CASSPPQPTDTQYF
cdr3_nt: TGTGCCAGCTCACCACCTCAGCCCACAGATACGCAGTATTTT

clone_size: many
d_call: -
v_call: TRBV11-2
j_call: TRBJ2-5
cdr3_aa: CASSSSPGETQYF
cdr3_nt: TGTGCCAGCAGCTCTTCCCCGGGAGAGACCCAGTACTTC

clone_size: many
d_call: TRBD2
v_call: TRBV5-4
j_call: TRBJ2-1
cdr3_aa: CASSSAGTSYSEQFF
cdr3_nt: TGTGCCAGCAGTTCTGCCGGGACTAGCTATAGTGAGCAGTTCTTC

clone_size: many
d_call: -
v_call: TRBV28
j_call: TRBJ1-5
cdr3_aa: CASSFAGLAQPQHF
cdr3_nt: TGTGCCAGCAGTTTCGCAGGGTTGGCTCAGCCCCAGCATTTT

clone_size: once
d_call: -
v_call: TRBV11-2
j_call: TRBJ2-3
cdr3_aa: CASRRGDRTDTQYF
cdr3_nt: TGTGCCAGCCGCAGGGGGGACAGAACAGATACGCAGTATTTT

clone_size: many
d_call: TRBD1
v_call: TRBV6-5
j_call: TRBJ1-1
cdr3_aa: CAAVSSVGQGRSEAFF
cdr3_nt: TGTGCCGCGGTAAGTTCCGTCGGACAGGGGCGATCTGAAGCTTTCTTT

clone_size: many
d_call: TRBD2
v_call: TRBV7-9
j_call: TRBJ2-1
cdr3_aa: CASSSTGLAGVKNEQFF
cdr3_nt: TGTGCCAGCAGCTCCACAGGACTAGCGGGAGTTAAAAATGAGCAGTTCTTC

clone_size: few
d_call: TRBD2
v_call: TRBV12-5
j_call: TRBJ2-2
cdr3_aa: CASGLRVYGRAGSTGELFF
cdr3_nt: TGTGCTAGTGGTTTGAGGGTCTACGGGAGGGCGGGGAGCACCGGGGAGCTGTTTTTT

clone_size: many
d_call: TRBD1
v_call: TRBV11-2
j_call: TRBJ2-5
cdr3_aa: CASSYPTGVETQYF
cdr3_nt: TGTGCCAGCAGCTACCCGACAGGGGTAGAGACCCAGTACTTC

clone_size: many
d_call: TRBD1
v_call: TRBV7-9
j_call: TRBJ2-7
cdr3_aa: CASSLEGQGSEQYF
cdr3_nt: TGTGCCAGCAGCTTAGAGGGACAGGGGAGCGAGCAGTACTTC

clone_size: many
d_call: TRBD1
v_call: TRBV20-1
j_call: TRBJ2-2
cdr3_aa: CSARQGLGTGELFF
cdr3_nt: TGCAGTGCGAGACAGGGTTTGGGCACCGGGGAGCTGTTTTTT

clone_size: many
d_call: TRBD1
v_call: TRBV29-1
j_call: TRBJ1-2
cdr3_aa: CSVERNRGGFHYGYTF
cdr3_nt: TGCAGCGTTGAAAGGAACAGGGGGGGATTTCACTATGGCTACACCTTC

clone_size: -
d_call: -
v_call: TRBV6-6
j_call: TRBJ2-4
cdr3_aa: CASPPRPIPDIQYF
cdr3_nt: TGTGCCTCCCCCCCCCGACCTATTCCCGACATTCAGTACTTC

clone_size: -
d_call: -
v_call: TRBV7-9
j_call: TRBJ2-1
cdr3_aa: CASSLEGDHNEQFF
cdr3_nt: TGTGCCAGCAGCTTAGAGGGGGATCACAATGAGCAGTTCTTC

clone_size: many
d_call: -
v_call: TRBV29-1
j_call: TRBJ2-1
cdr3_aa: CSVGSRYNEQFF
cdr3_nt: TGCAGCGTTGGGTCGCGATACAATGAGCAGTTCTTC